This T cell receptor (beta chain) was identified during a study of cytomegalovirus exposure and HLA in healthy donors. Study-wide results and limits: Some public TCRs appeared in many individuals, while most sequences were rare. In a later analysis, most CMV-associated TCR beta chains appeared HLA-restricted. Three chains linked to CMV were shown in vitro to be specific for CMV antigens.

The PCR had 60 Vbeta and 13 Jbeta primers. Profiled with immunoSEQ multiplex PCR; TCRdb holds only in-frame clones, not every one. This table holds under 200,000 clones, roughly four fifths found once. The CDR3 runs to 13 residues. The V and J ends lost 10 bases and 2 bases respectively, with 15 bases between them. The germline CDR1 and CDR2 sequences are ENHRY and SYGVKD. This clone appeared once. Its antigen remains unknown. The chain uses TRBV10-3 and TRBJ2-7; D may be TRBD2 (6 bases). The sequence derives from a man aged 18 to 30 in good health and CMV-seronegative. Material for sequencing was PBMCs. In DNA, the CDR3 is TGTGCCACTGGAGGGCGCGGGACCTACGAGCAGTACTTC. Translating it yields CATGGRGTYEQYF.